This TCR beta chain derives from a study of blood T cell repertoires in COVID-19. Trimming stripped 8 bases from V and 4 bases from J, with 14 bases between. Germline CDR1 and CDR2: SNHLY and FYNNEI. CDR3 size: 13 residues. Clones were sequenced by immunoSEQ multiplex PCR, and TCRdb holds only the in-frame ones, with some missing. The sample contains approximately 220,000 clones, around 82% of which appear only once. Input material: peripheral blood. This TCR was sampled from a woman aged 45-59 years with acute or convalescent COVID-19. The chain is built from TRBV2 and TRBJ1-1; D remains unclear. In nucleotides, the CDR3 is TGTGCCAGCGCGGTAGTACGAACCACTGAAGCTTTCTTT. It is translated as CASAVVRTTEAFF. Complete variable domain (other parts from reference TRBV2 and TRBJ1-1): EPEVTQTPSHQVTQMGQEVILRCVPISNHLYFYWYRQILGQKVEFLVSFYNNEISEKSEIFDDQFSVERPDGSNFTLKIRSTKLEDSAMYFCASAVVRTTEAFFGQGTRLTVV.